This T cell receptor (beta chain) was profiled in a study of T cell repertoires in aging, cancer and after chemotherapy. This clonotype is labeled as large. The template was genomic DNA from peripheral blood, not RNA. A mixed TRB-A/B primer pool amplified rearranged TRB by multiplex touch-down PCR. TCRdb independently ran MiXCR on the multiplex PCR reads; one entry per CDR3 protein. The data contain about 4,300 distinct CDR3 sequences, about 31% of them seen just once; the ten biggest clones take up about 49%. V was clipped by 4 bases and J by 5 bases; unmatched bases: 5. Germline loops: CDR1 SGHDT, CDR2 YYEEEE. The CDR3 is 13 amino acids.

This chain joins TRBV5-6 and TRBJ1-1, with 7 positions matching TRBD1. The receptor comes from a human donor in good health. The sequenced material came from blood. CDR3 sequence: CASSPSTGTEAFF. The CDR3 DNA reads TGTGCCAGCAGCCCCTCGACAGGGACTGAAGCTTTCTTT.